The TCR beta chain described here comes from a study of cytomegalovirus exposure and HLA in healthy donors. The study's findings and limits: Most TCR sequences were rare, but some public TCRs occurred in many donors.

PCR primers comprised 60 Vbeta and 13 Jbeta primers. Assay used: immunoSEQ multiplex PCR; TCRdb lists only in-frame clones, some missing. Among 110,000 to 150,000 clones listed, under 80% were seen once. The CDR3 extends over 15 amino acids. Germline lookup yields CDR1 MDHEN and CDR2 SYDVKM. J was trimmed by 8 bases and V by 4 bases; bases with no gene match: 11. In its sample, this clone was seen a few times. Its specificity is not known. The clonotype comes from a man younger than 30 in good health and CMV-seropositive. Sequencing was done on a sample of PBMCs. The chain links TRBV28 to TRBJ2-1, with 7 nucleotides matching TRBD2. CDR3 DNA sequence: TGTGCCAGCAGTTCCACCTCTAGCGGAAGGGATGAGCAGTTCTTC. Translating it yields CASSSTSSGRDEQFF.